This T cell receptor beta chain appears in the sequencing data of a study of blood T cell repertoires in COVID-19. Overall study context: Acute and convalescent COVID-19 samples came from the United States, Italy and Spain. The cDNA or gDNA used as material had been derived from T cells, B-cell-depleted T cells, or PBMCs.

In the study's own analysis: Nucleated cell counts were estimated from reference gene primer amplification. Assay used: immunoSEQ multiplex PCR; TCRdb lists only in-frame clones, some missing. V, J and clone size derive from that table, while D and trimming were established from the DNA sequence. The sample lists some 70,000 clones; over 75% were seen once. The sequenced sample consisted of peripheral blood. The origin of this receptor is a man in his fifties or sixties with active COVID-19.

The CDR3 loop is CASIARGEVEAFF. CDR3 nucleotides: TGTGCCAGCATAGCTCGGGGGGAGGTTGAAGCTTTCTTT. The gene calls are TRBV2 and TRBJ1-1, with D possibly TRBD1 on 5 matching bases. Germline lookup yields CDR1 SNHLY and CDR2 FYNNEI. This CDR3 comprises 13 residues. The V and J ends lost 7 bases and 7 bases respectively, with 16 bases between them.